This T cell receptor (beta chain) was documented in a study of T cell repertoires in cytomegalovirus infection. On the study more broadly: Signatures in public TCR beta sequences pointed to both CMV infection and matching HLA type.

One entry per CDR3 protein, called by TCRdb with MiXCR from the reads. The data show roughly 760,000 distinct CDR3 sequences, less than 40% seen once. The V gene's germline CDR1 is KGHSH and CDR2 LQKENI. This CDR3 spans 14 amino acids. V was clipped by 8 bases and J by 4 bases, with 12 bases between them. Concerning this clonotype: The antigen remains undetermined.

General study points: It was HLA-C-restricted CMV-specific TCR beta clonotypes that dominated the response ex vivo. Summed frequency of public TCR beta families distinguished CMV carriers with the relevant HLA.

The origin of this receptor is a human donor in good health (CMV status not recorded). Some clones in this sample may be carry-over from other donors' samples. Sequencing was carried out using PBMCs. The rearrangement links TRBV18 to TRBJ2-6; no definite D call. The CDR3 reads CASLRTLGANVLTF. DNA for the CDR3: TGTGCCAGCCTGAGAACGTTAGGGGCCAACGTCCTGACTTTC.